The T cell receptor beta chain under discussion was sequenced for a study of cytomegalovirus exposure and HLA in healthy donors. The PCR made use of 60 Vbeta and 13 Jbeta primers. Under the authors' procedure: There were 80 million to 95 million unique TCR beta chains by a later count, and 10 million to 12 million of them were shared. TCRdb's copy holds only in-frame clones and misses some; the assay was immunoSEQ multiplex PCR. The DNA gave D and trimming, while V, J and clone size come from that table. Counted here are approximately 100,000 clones, roughly 82% occurring once; the ten biggest clones make up 9.5% to 12%. Every donor was a healthy person donating bone marrow. These donors counted as nominally healthy when sampled, but unrecorded immune exposures were likely. J was trimmed by 3 bases and V by 4 bases; bases with no gene match: 7. Germline CDR1 reads SEHNR; CDR2 reads FQNEAQ (reference sequence). The CDR3 runs 15 residues.

This clonotype was obtained from a man in his forties in good health and CMV-seropositive. The chain employs TRBV7-9 and TRBJ2-3, with 7 nucleotides matching TRBD1. What was sequenced was PBMCs. CDR3 nucleotides: TGTGCCAGCAGCTCTCGACAGGGTGCTACAGATACGCAGTATTTT. This translates into CASSSRQGATDTQYF.